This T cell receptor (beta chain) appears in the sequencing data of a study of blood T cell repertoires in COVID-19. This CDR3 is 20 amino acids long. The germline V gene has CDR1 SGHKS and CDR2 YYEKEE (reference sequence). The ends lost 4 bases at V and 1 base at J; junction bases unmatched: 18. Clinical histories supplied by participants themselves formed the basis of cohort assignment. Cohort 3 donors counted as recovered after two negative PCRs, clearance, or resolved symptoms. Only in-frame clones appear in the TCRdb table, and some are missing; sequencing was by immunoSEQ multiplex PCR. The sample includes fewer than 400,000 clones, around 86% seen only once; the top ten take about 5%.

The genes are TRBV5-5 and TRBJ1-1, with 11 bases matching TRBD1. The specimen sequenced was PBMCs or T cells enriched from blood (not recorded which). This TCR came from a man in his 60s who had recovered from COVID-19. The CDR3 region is CASSLETQDRGRRGNTEAFF. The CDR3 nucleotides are TGTGCCAGCAGCCTTGAGACCCAGGACAGGGGGCGTCGGGGGAACACTGAAGCTTTCTTT.